This T cell receptor beta chain emerged from a study of blood T cells in healthy people across ages. Primed by a sample-barcoded 5' primer and a J-beta primer mix, a second PCR proceeded for about 7 to 12 cycles. MiXCR, run by TCRdb on the 5' RACE reads, gives a single entry per CDR3 protein. Among roughly 800,000 distinct CDR3 sequences listed, 58% were seen once. Healthy Caucasians from Russia aged roughly 6 to 95 served as donors. The sequencing input was blood. This TCR came from a man aged 25-45 years in good health.

CDR3 coding DNA: TGTGCCAGCAGTGCTCATCAACCTCAGCCCCAGCATTTT. Its protein product is CASSAHQPQPQHF. The V and J genes are TRBV6-7 and TRBJ1-5; no reliable D call. TRBV6-7 is an ORF; its function is uncertain. The V end was cut by 5 bases, the J end by 6 bases, with 11 bases between. The CDR3 consists of 13 residues.